This record concerns one T cell receptor (beta chain) sequence. The CDR3 runs 15 residues. Trimming removed 5 bases at V and 4 bases at J, with 17 bases between. The germline gives CDR1 LGHDT, CDR2 YNNKEL (reference sequence). Authors' analysis steps: Reference gene primer amplification in the assay estimated nucleated cell counts. Sequencing used immunoSEQ multiplex PCR; TCRdb keeps in-frame clones, though not all of them. V and J calls and clone size are given by that table; D and trimming were obtained from the DNA. The table has 220,000 or so clones, 82% seen once; the top ten hold about 3.4%. The entry originates in a study of blood T cell repertoires in COVID-19. About the study: COVID-19 samples from acute and convalescent phases originated in the United States, Italy and Spain.

Symptom resolution, clearance, or two negative PCRs marked donors in Cohort 3 as recovered. The specimen sequenced was PBMCs or T cells enriched from blood (not recorded which). The rearrangement uses TRBV3-1 (or the pseudogene TRBV3-2) and TRBJ1-2, with D maybe TRBD1 (5 bases). The source of this sequence is a woman aged 60-70 years who had recovered from COVID-19. The chain's CDR3 is CASSKGQGLIYGYTF. The CDR3, as DNA: TGTGCCAGCAGCAAGGGTCAGGGCCTGATCTATGGCTACACCTTC.